A selection of T cell receptor beta chains follows, all from one sample in a study of T cell responses to AZD1222 COVID-19 vaccine. The repertoire was sequenced with immunoSEQ multiplex PCR; TCRdb's copy has only in-frame clones and lacks some. This table holds under 200,000 clones, 85% to 95% found once. Specimen: peripheral blood, collected on day 0 of AZD1222 vaccination. These receptors were obtained from an adult in good health. CDR3s include the opening cysteine and the closing phenylalanine or tryptophan. D genes are given only for firm matches. Clone size is not always given. Where it is, it says once, few, many or a class for expanded clones.

d_call,v_call,j_call,clone_size,cdr3_aa,cdr3_nt
-,TRBV18,TRBJ1-6,-,CASSWAQLNSPLHF,TGTGCCAGCTCCTGGGCACAGCTTAATTCACCCCTCCACTTT
-,TRBV29-1,TRBJ1-1,-,CSVEMALNTEAFF,TGCAGCGTTGAGATGGCTCTGAACACTGAAGCTTTCTTT
-,TRBV20-1,TRBJ1-1,-,CSAPTDTEAFF,TGCAGTGCTCCAACGGACACTGAAGCTTTCTTT
-,TRBV23-1,TRBJ1-5,-,CASSQSKDGLPNQPQHF,TGCGCCAGCAGTCAATCGAAGGACGGACTCCCGAATCAGCCCCAGCATTTT
-,TRBV18,TRBJ2-1,-,CASSPTAEHYNEQFF,TGTGCCAGCTCACCAACAGCGGAGCACTACAATGAGCAGTTCTTC
TRBD2,TRBV10-1,TRBJ2-1,-,CASSETRLAAPSYNEQFF,TGCGCCAGCAGTGAGACCCGACTAGCCGCCCCCTCCTACAATGAGCAGTTCTTC
-,TRBV7-9,TRBJ1-4,-,CASSPTGTGGEKLFF,TGTGCCAGCAGCCCTACCGGGACGGGCGGTGAAAAACTGTTTTTT
-,TRBV10-3,TRBJ1-2,-,CASGTLGSGYTF,TGTGCCAGCGGGACCCTAGGGAGTGGCTACACCTTC
-,TRBV5-4,TRBJ1-1,once,CASSSGQNTEAFF,TGTGCCAGCAGCTCGGGACAGAACACTGAAGCTTTCTTT
TRBD1,TRBV15,TRBJ2-5,-,CATSKTGTGGVGETQYF,TGTGCCACCAGCAAAACCGGGACAGGGGGCGTTGGTGAGACCCAGTACTTC
-,TRBV5-1,TRBJ2-3,-,CASSLRVGPTDTQYF,TGCGCCAGCAGCCTTAGGGTGGGGCCCACAGATACGCAGTATTTT
-,TRBV5-5,TRBJ1-2,-,CASSLRPQGGPYNYGYTF,TGTGCCAGCAGCTTGAGGCCCCAGGGCGGCCCATATAACTATGGCTACACCTTC
TRBD1,TRBV3-1/TRBV3-2,TRBJ2-7,-,CASSHLTGPGEQYF,TGTGCCAGCAGCCACTTGACAGGGCCGGGCGAGCAGTACTTC
-,TRBV3-1/TRBV3-2,TRBJ2-2,-,CASSQGGIRDTGELFF,TGTGCCAGCAGTCAGGGCGGGATTCGGGACACCGGGGAGCTGTTTTTT
TRBD1,TRBV3-1/TRBV3-2,TRBJ1-1,-,CASSQNPWRQGVTEAFF,TGTGCCAGCAGCCAAAATCCATGGAGGCAGGGGGTCACTGAAGCTTTCTTT
-,TRBV2,TRBJ1-4,-,CASSGGLGFGEKLFF,TGTGCCAGCAGTGGAGGGTTGGGGTTCGGTGAAAAACTGTTTTTT
TRBD1,TRBV3-1/TRBV3-2,TRBJ2-7,-,CASSQRQGIYEQYF,TGTGCCAGCAGCCAAAGACAGGGGATCTACGAGCAGTACTTC
-,TRBV11-2,TRBJ2-7,-,CASSSQDYEQYF,TGTGCCAGCAGCTCGCAAGACTACGAGCAGTACTTC
-,TRBV19,TRBJ2-2,-,CASGTGNTGELFF,TGTGCCAGTGGAACAGGGAACACCGGGGAGCTGTTTTTT
TRBD2,TRBV2,TRBJ2-5,-,CATRWTSGRETQYF,TGTGCCACACGGTGGACTAGCGGGAGAGAGACCCAGTACTTC
-,TRBV2,TRBJ1-5,-,CASSALRGNQPQHF,TGTGCCAGCAGCGCACTGAGGGGCAATCAGCCCCAGCATTTT
TRBD2,TRBV19,TRBJ2-1,-,CASIAGEGYNEQFF,TGTGCCAGTATCGCGGGAGAGGGTTACAATGAGCAGTTCTTC
-,TRBV4-1,TRBJ1-1,-,CASSQTGTSGAFF,TGCGCCAGCAGCCAAACAGGAACCTCGGGGGCTTTCTTT
TRBD1,TRBV27,TRBJ1-2,-,CASSSDRGRLGYTF,TGTGCCAGCAGTTCTGACAGGGGGCGTCTTGGCTACACCTTC
-,TRBV6-5,TRBJ1-5,-,CASKPIGGDNQPQHF,TGTGCCAGCAAACCCATCGGGGGGGACAATCAGCCCCAGCATTTT
-,TRBV9,TRBJ2-1,-,CASSVTLGQGDNEQFF,TGTGCCAGCAGCGTAACCTTAGGGCAGGGTGACAATGAGCAGTTCTTC
-,TRBV6-5,TRBJ2-7,-,CASSTNTLPYEQYF,TGTGCCAGCTCAACAAACACCCTTCCCTACGAGCAGTACTTC
-,TRBV4-2,TRBJ1-3,-,CASSQEDSGNTIYF,TGTGCCAGCAGCCAAGAAGATTCTGGAAACACCATATATTTT
TRBD1,TRBV4-1,TRBJ2-7,few,CASSPQGQGARYEQYF,TGCGCCAGCAGCCCGCAGGGACAGGGGGCGAGATACGAGCAGTACTTC
TRBD1,TRBV11-2,TRBJ1-5,-,CASSFGTGGSQPQHF,TGTGCCAGCAGTTTCGGGACAGGGGGATCTCAGCCCCAGCATTTT
TRBD1,TRBV18,TRBJ1-2,-,CASSQGGDYGYTF,TGTGCCAGCTCCCAGGGGGGGGACTATGGCTACACCTTC
-,TRBV15,TRBJ1-5,few,CATSSRGSGNQPQHF,TGTGCCACCAGCAGTCGAGGGTCGGGCAATCAGCCCCAGCATTTT
TRBD1,TRBV6-5,TRBJ1-2,-,CASSSRTGSYTF,TGTGCCAGCAGTTCCAGGACAGGGAGCTACACCTTC
TRBD1,TRBV6-5,TRBJ1-2,-,CASSPRTGQNYGYTF,TGTGCCAGCAGCCCGAGAACGGGACAGAACTATGGCTACACCTTC
-,TRBV5-1,TRBJ2-5,-,CASSLGPSQETQYF,TGCGCCAGCAGCTTGGGACCCTCCCAAGAGACCCAGTACTTC
-,TRBV19,TRBJ1-5,-,CASTTVGPQHF,TGTGCCAGTACCACCGTGGGGCCCCAGCATTTT